Listed here is a single T cell receptor beta chain. What it binds is not known. The sample contains more than one DNA sequence encoding this CDR3. The data originate from a study of T cell responses to AZD1222 COVID-19 vaccine. Trimming took off 3 bases at V and 5 bases at J, with 4 bases between the two ends. This CDR3 is built from 11 residues. Study-wide points: Repertoires were sampled only after the peak T cell response.

Clones were sequenced by immunoSEQ multiplex PCR, and TCRdb holds only the in-frame ones, with some missing. The sample carries roughly 170,000 clones, 85% to 95% recorded once. This material consisted of peripheral blood, taken on day 0 of AZD1222 vaccination. This sequence joins TRBV12-3 or TRBV12-4 and TRBJ2-5; D is uncertain. This receptor was taken from an adult in good health. In nucleotides, the CDR3 is TGTGCCAGCAGTTTCGGGGAGACCCAGTACTTC. It yields the protein CASSFGETQYF.